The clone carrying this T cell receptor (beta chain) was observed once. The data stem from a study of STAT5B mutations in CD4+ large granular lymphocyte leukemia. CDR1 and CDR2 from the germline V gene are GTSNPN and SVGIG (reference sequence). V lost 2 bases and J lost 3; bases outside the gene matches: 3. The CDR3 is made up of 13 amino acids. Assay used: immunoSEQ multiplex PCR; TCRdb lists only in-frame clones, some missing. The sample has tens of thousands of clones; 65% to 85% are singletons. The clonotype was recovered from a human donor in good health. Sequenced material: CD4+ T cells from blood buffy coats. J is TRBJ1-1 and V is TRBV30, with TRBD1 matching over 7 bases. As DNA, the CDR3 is TGTGCCTGGAGTTCGACAGGGTACACTGAAGCTTTCTTT. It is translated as CAWSSTGYTEAFF.